Presented here are 28 T cell receptor beta chains from one specimen sequenced in a study of kidney transplant recipient with SARS-CoV-2 infection. TCRdb re-called the reads with MiXCR, one entry per CDR3 protein. Among 250,000 or so distinct CDR3 sequences, more than 25% were seen once, and the ten largest hold under 7.5%. The input for sequencing was a blood sample, taken at baseline and between days 110 and 120 from a kidney transplant recipient. These TCRs come from a male patient in his thirties who had COVID-19 and was a kidney transplant recipient. Some T cells may be provided by the graft donor.

CDR3 amino acids: CATSAGVAGGFETQYF. The CDR3 DNA reads as TGTGCCACCAGTGCGGGGGTAGCGGGAGGGTTTGAGACCCAGTACTTC. This chain connects TRBV24-1 to TRBJ2-5; 11 bases fit TRBD2. Germline V CDR1 and CDR2: KGHDR, SFDVKD. V lost 5 bases and J lost 5; bases outside the gene matches: 9. The CDR3 totals 16 residues.

This clonotype was recorded many times. The J gene is TRBJ1-1, the V gene TRBV3-1; D gene ambiguous. The CDR3 consists of 17 residues. From germline, CDR1 is LGHDT and CDR2 YNNKEL (reference sequence). Between the trimmed V and J ends, which lost 5 bases and 4 bases, there was a span of 23 bases. The CDR3 loop is CASSWRHPISIRTEAFF. Written as DNA, the CDR3 is TGTGCCAGCAGCTGGAGACATCCCATTTCAATTCGCACTGAAGCTTTCTTT.

This clonotype showed up many times. The chain joins TRBV3-1 to TRBJ1-6, with D tentatively TRBD1 (5 bases). This CDR3 contains 16 residues. V was shortened by 0 bases and J by 7 bases, with 13 bases between the two germline ends. The V gene's germline CDR1 is LGHDT and CDR2 YNNKEL (reference sequence). The CDR3, as DNA: TGTGCCAGCAGCCAAGATGTGAGGGGCGGGAATTCACCCCTCCACTTT. Amino acids: CASSQDVRGGNSPLHF. Full variable domain (outside the CDR3, taken from reference TRBV3-1 and TRBJ1-6): DTAVSQTPKYLVTQMGNDKSIKCEQNLGHDTMYWYKQDSKKFLKIMFSYNNKELIINETVPNRFSPKSPDKAHLNLHINSLELGDSAVYFCASSQDVRGGNSPLHFGNGTRLTVT.

Of note for this clonotype: This may come from a read error, since a much larger clone is one base off. This chain connects TRBV7-3 to TRBJ2-7, with D perhaps TRBD1 (6 bases). The length of the CDR3 is 16 residues. CDR1 and CDR2 from the germline V gene are SGHTA and FQGTGA. For the CDR3, the DNA is TGTACCAGCAGCTTATGGACAGAACCTCCCTCCTACGAGCAGTACTTC. Its translation: CTSSLWTEPPSYEQYF.

Regarding this clonotype: This may be a read error, as it is one base from a much larger clone. Because the CDR3 is missing its conserved closing phenylalanine or tryptophan, this is likely a read error. This chain joins TRBV11-2 and TRBJ2-1; TRBD1 is a possible D gene (6 bases). This CDR3 has 16 amino acids. The germline V gene has CDR1 SGHAT and CDR2 FQNNGV. V lost 3 bases, J lost 2 bases, and 14 bases lay in between. The CDR3 sequence is CASSFQTGYAYNEQFL. As DNA, the CDR3 is TGTGCCAGCAGCTTCCAAACAGGGTATGCCTACAATGAGCAGTTCCTC.

Comments on this clonotype: The junction departs from the called germline gene at one end, perhaps through a read error. The chain has TRBV20-1 and TRBJ1-6, with 7 bases matching TRBD1. CDR1 DFQATT and CDR2 SNEGSKA come from the germline V gene (reference sequence). The CDR3 length is 16 residues. In DNA form, the CDR3 reads TGCAGTGCTAGAGACGTGCAGGGGGGTTATAATCCACCCCTCCACTTT. Encoded protein: CSARDVQGGYNPPLHF.

As for this clonotype: A much larger clone differs by one base, so this may be a read error. The gene calls are TRBV7-6 and TRBJ1-4; D is ambiguous. Germline lookup yields CDR1 SGHVS and CDR2 FNYEAQ. The CDR3 loop spans 14 amino acids. This CDR3 reads CAGSLVWGGEKLFF. CDR3 DNA: TGTGCCGGCAGCTTAGTCTGGGGTGGCGAAAAACTGTTTTTT.

Ten or more counts support this clonotype. The CDR3 DNA reads as TGTGCCAGCAGGCAATGTTTAGCTACAGTCATGCAAGATACGCAGTATTTT. It encodes CASRQCLATVMQDTQYF. This chain connects TRBV21-1 to TRBJ2-3. TRBV21-1 is a pseudogene. The CDR3 length is 17 residues.

A remark on this clonotype: The germline gene is not matched at one end of the junction; a read error may be the cause. The chain has TRBV5-5 and TRBJ2-1, with D maybe TRBD2 (6 bases). The germline CDR1 and CDR2 sequences are SGHKS and YYEKEE (reference sequence). CDR3 length: 16 residues. CDR3 DNA: TGTGCCAGCAGCTTGATTGGTGTTAGCGGCTACAATGAGCGGTTCTTC. Protein: CASSLIGVSGYNERFF.

This clonotype was seen ten or more times. The chain employs TRBV10-2 and TRBJ1-2; D unclear. Germline CDR1 and CDR2: WSHSY and SAAADI. CDR3 size: 17 residues. Trimming took off 3 bases at V and 4 bases at J, with 21 bases between the two ends. The CDR3 sequence is CASSDLATSRKTYGYTF. The DNA for the CDR3 is TGCGCCAGCAGTGATCTGGCCACTTCTAGAAAGACCTATGGCTACACCTTC.

In its sample, this clonotype was seen many times. This rearrangement joins TRBV20-1 to TRBJ1-1, with 10 bases lining up with TRBD1. Germline V lookup: CDR1 DFQATT, CDR2 SNEGSKA (reference sequence). J gave up 0 bases and V 0 bases, and 7 bases lay outside the gene matches. CDR3 length equals 17 residues. The CDR3 DNA reads TGCAGTGCTAGAGATCCAGGGGACAGGGGAATGAACACTGAAGCTTTCTTT. It translates to CSARDPGDRGMNTEAFF.

In the case of this clonotype: This could be a read error, since a much larger clone is one nucleotide away. This rearrangement joins TRBV3-1 to TRBJ2-7; perhaps TRBD1 as D (6 bases). Germline-derived CDR1 and CDR2 are LGHDT and YNNKEL (reference sequence). This CDR3 comprises 13 residues. The CDR3 here is CANSETGSYEQYF. DNA of the CDR3: TGTGCCAACAGCGAGACAGGCTCCTACGAGCAGTACTTC.

The chain recombines TRBV6-9 with TRBJ1-2, with D uncertain. The V gene's germline CDR1 is MNHGY and CDR2 SVAAGI. This CDR3 is 17 amino acids long. Deletions cut 4 bases from V and 4 bases from J, with 22 bases between. The DNA for the CDR3 is TGTGCCAGCAGTTTCTTATCGCCTTACGGAAAGACCTATGGCTACACCTTC. Residues: CASSFLSPYGKTYGYTF.

The chain employs TRBV18 and TRBJ1-1; tentative D call: TRBD1 (5 bases). CDR1 and CDR2 from the germline V gene are KGHSH and LQKENI. V shed 11 bases and J shed 6 bases, with 19 bases lying between them. The CDR3 covers 13 residues. This CDR3 reads CAGHGRGSAEAFF. For the CDR3, the DNA is TGTGCCGGTCATGGCCGGGGGAGCGCTGAAGCTTTCTTT.

This clonotype was seen once. Being one base from a much bigger clone, this may be a read error. The chain uses TRBV9 and TRBJ2-3, with 7 bases that match TRBD1. The germline V gene encodes CDR1 SGDLS and CDR2 YYNGEE. CDR3 length: 16 amino acids. CDR3 protein: CTSSVARTGHTDTQYF. The CDR3 nucleotides are TGTACCAGCAGCGTAGCTAGGACAGGTCACACAGATACGCAGTATTTT. The full variable domain, completed using reference TRBV9 and TRBJ2-3, is DSGVTQTPKHLITATGQRVTLRCSPRSGDLSVYWYQQSLDQGLQFLIQYYNGEERAKGNILERFSAQQFPDLHSELNLSSLELGDSALYFCTSSVARTGHTDTQYFGPGTRLTVL.

This clonotype was counted ten times or more. The genes are TRBV6-5 and TRBJ1-1, with TRBD1 matching over 7 bases. CDR1 and CDR2 from the germline V gene are MNHEY and SVGAGI. V lost 6 bases, J lost 1 base, and 14 bases stayed unmatched. The CDR3 totals 17 residues. The CDR3, as DNA: TGTGCCAGCAGACCAAATAGGGCAGGGGGTGCGAACACTGAAGCTTTCTTT. It specifies CASRPNRAGGANTEAFF.

This clonotype was seen a handful of times. A much larger clone sits a single nucleotide away, making a read error possible. The V call is TRBV6-5, the J call TRBJ1-2; 7 bases agree with TRBD1. With V trimmed by 8 bases and J by 5 bases, 11 bases remained unmatched. This CDR3 has 14 residues. CDR1 and CDR2 from the germline V gene are MNHEY and SVGAGI. As DNA, the CDR3 is TGTGCCAGCGGTGACGACAGGGCTGGGTATGGCTACACCTTC. This translates into CASGDDRAGYGYTF.

As to this clonotype: One base away lies a much larger clone, so this may be a sequencing read error. V is TRBV10-2 and J is TRBJ2-7; TRBD1 matches 7 bases. CDR1 and CDR2 from the germline V gene are WSHSY and SAAADI. The CDR3 consists of 15 residues. V lost 6 bases and J lost 1; bases outside the gene matches: 9. The CDR3 region is CASRVGGSLSYEQYF. CDR3 sequence (DNA): TGCGCCAGCAGGGTAGGGGGCAGCCTTTCCTACGAGCAGTACTTC.

For this clonotype: This may be a read error, as it is one base from a much larger clone. The chain employs TRBV3-2 and TRBJ2-7; TRBD1 is the table's D call and was not checked against the DNA. TRBV3-2 is listed as a pseudogene. This CDR3 has 13 amino acids. The CDR3 is CASSPGGRWGQYF. CDR3 DNA sequence: TGTGCCAGCAGCCCGGGGGGTCGTTGGGGGCAGTACTTC.

The table lists this clonotype with many counts. The V gene is TRBV5-6, the J gene TRBJ2-7; D possibly corresponds to TRBD1 (6 bases). The CDR3 consists of 13 residues. Deletions cut 3 bases from V and 4 bases from J, with 11 bases between. Germline V CDR1 and CDR2: SGHDT, YYEEEE. The DNA of the CDR3 is TGTGCCAGCAGCTACCACCAGGGGTACGAGCAGTACTTC. It codes for CASSYHQGYEQYF.

Regarding this clonotype: One base away lies a much larger clone, so this may be a sequencing read error. The chain combines TRBV19 with TRBJ1-5, with D tentatively TRBD1 (6 bases). The CDR3 contains 15 residues. Germline assignment: CDR1 LNHDA and CDR2 SQIVND (reference sequence). Trimming took off 9 bases at V and 0 bases at J, with 15 bases between the two ends. As DNA, the CDR3 is TGTGCCAGCCGAGGACAGACCCATAGCAATCAGCCCCAGCATTTT. Residues: CASRGQTHSNQPQHF.

Worth noting for this clonotype: This may arise from a read error, as a much more abundant clone is one base away. This chain uses TRBV7-2 with TRBJ2-7; 7 bases line up with TRBD1. Germline V gene sequence: CDR1 SGHTA, CDR2 FQGNSA. The CDR3 totals 16 residues. The CDR3 bases are TGTGCCAGCAACTTAGCGTTCCCAGGGGGTCCCAACGAGCAGTACTTC. Translating gives CASNLAFPGGPNEQYF.

The chain couples TRBV6-2 or TRBV6-3 to TRBJ2-3; 7 nucleotides agree with TRBD2. The CDR3 runs to 21 residues. The V gene end was trimmed by 0 bases and the J gene end by 0 bases; junction bases not matched to a gene: 18. Per the germline V gene, CDR1 is MNHEY and CDR2 is SVGEGT. The chain's CDR3 is CASSYSSASGELLTSTDTQYF. CDR3 nucleotide sequence: TGTGCCAGCAGTTACTCGTCTGCTAGCGGCGAACTATTAACTAGCACAGATACGCAGTATTTT.

This clonotype has ten or more counts. This chain links TRBV20-1 with TRBJ2-2; 7 nucleotides agree with TRBD2. Germline V gene data show CDR1 as DFQATT and CDR2 as SNEGSKA (reference sequence). The ends lost 2 bases at V and 0 bases at J; junction bases unmatched: 3. This CDR3 contains 15 residues. CDR3 DNA: TGCAGTGCTAGATCTAGCGGAGCGAACACCGGGGAGCTGTTTTTT. This translates into CSARSSGANTGELFF.

Of note for this clonotype: A much larger clonotype is one base distant, so this may be a read error. The genes are TRBV10-1 and TRBJ1-2; D is uncertain. Trimming removed 4 bases at V and 4 bases at J, with 22 bases between. The CDR3 is 17 residues long. Germline-derived CDR1 and CDR2 are WNHNN and SYGVQD (reference sequence). The CDR3 is CASSAFRRSRKAYGYTF. The CDR3 DNA reads TGCGCCAGCAGTGCATTCAGAAGATCGCGAAAGGCCTATGGCTACACCTTC.

The chain uses TRBV29-1 and TRBJ2-4; 7 positions agree with TRBD2. This CDR3 spans 12 amino acids. In germline, CDR1 is SQVTM, CDR2 ANQGSEA. V shed 4 bases and J 8 bases; nucleotides not matched to a gene: 5. The CDR3 DNA follows: TGCAGCGTTGCCGGGGGGAGTGACATTCAGTACTTC. This sequence encodes CSVAGGSDIQYF.

Concerning this clonotype itself: Being one base from a much bigger clone, this may be a read error. V is TRBV30 and J is TRBJ1-2; D is ambiguous. The CDR3 length is 16 residues. Germline V lookup: CDR1 GTSNPN, CDR2 SVGIG (reference sequence). The ends were cut back, 5 bases at V and 4 bases at J, with 23 bases in the middle. The DNA of the CDR3 is TGTGCCTGGGTGCAGTGGCGTTGTAGAAAGACCTATGGCTACACCTTC. It codes for CAWVQWRCRKTYGYTF.

The CDR3 coding sequence is TGTGCCAGCGGAACCCAGACACAGGGACTGAACACTGAAGCTTTCTTT. Its translation: CASGTQTQGLNTEAFF. This chain links TRBV6-6 with TRBJ1-1; possible D gene TRBD1, 6 bases. V was cut by 8 bases and J by 0 bases, with 19 bases left in between. The CDR3 contains 16 residues. Germline V gene data show CDR1 as MNHNY and CDR2 as SVGAGI (reference sequence).